Listed below are T cell receptor beta chains from one sample, sequenced in a study of T cells in Graves' hyperthyroidism and ophthalmopathy. TCRdb redid the calling of the multiplex PCR reads with MiXCR, one entry per CDR3 protein. The data contain a few hundred thousand distinct CDR3 sequences, around 13% of them singletons. Material for sequencing was blood. These TCRs come from a woman in her 30s with Graves' hyperthyroidism that later progressed to Graves' ophthalmopathy. CDR3s leave out the opening cysteine and the closing phenylalanine or tryptophan.

TRBV7-2	TRBJ2-7	ASSFTGASSYEQY
TRBV2	TRBJ2-1	ASSGTSGRCF
TRBV6-5	TRBJ2-5	ASSYSLQAAQETQY
TRBV6-1	TRBJ2-7	ASRDSGKGYEQY
TRBV5-1	TRBJ2-7	ASTSRDMGSYEQY
TRBV24-1	TRBJ1-2	ATSDSYSNYGYT
TRBV6-1	TRBJ1-6	ASEPGQGSPLH
TRBV4-2	TRBJ2-7	ASSQDRTSGIYEQY
TRBV7-8	TRBJ1-2	ASSYGQDYGYT
TRBV19	TRBJ2-7	ATSTYRSYEQY
TRBV7-2	TRBJ1-5	ASSPAYGANQPQH
TRBV29-1	TRBJ2-1	SVGQGISYNEQF
TRBV2	TRBJ1-1	ASRRGLFTEAF
TRBV11-1	TRBJ2-2	ASSLNAGGELF
TRBV28	TRBJ2-5	ASSLTGAAETQY
TRBV24-1	TRBJ2-5	ATRPTGEGDETQY
TRBV3-1	TRBJ2-1	ASSHRGQGDNEQF
TRBV29-1	TRBJ1-5	SVVLDTTGGQPQH
TRBV20-1	TRBJ2-3	SARVPIRTSGSSTDTQY
TRBV5-1	TRBJ1-1	ASSTAIGGLGEAF
TRBV7-2	TRBJ2-3	AGSGGSGTDTQY
TRBV6-2/TRBV6-3	TRBJ2-7	ASSSGRREYRYEQY
TRBV12-5	TRBJ2-2	ASGPQVGNTGELF
TRBV6-1	TRBJ2-7	ASSPAGGSNEQY
TRBV5-1	TRBJ2-2	ASSPRTGPTGELF
TRBV24-1	TRBJ1-2	ATSTGGSYGYT
TRBV5-1	TRBJ2-2	ASSLAGLAGSTGELF
TRBV4-1	TRBJ2-7	ASSPILLGNSYEQY
TRBV6-2/TRBV6-3	TRBJ2-7	ASTPGTGSHEQY
TRBV12-5	TRBJ1-1	ASAPLTFNTEAF
TRBV7-9	TRBJ1-2	ASSLAPGGVRSTYGYT
TRBV6-5	TRBJ2-3	ASSYSAPSTDTQY
TRBV20-1	TRBJ1-2	SASKQGATLYGYT
TRBV11-2	TRBJ1-4	ASSSRRGGGTNEKLF
TRBV10-3	TRBJ2-1	AITRGQYNEQF
TRBV5-6	TRBJ2-7	ASSFGTSGSLGEQY
TRBV20-1	TRBJ2-2	SARDRLGSGELF
TRBV28	TRBJ2-7	ASSFREEQY
TRBV10-3	TRBJ2-2	AISESTGGTGELF
TRBV27	TRBJ1-1	ASRRQAMNTEAF
TRBV12-3/TRBV12-4	TRBJ2-5	ASSRRQAGGIFGETQY
TRBV6-2/TRBV6-3	TRBJ1-1	ASSYPFGGTTEAF